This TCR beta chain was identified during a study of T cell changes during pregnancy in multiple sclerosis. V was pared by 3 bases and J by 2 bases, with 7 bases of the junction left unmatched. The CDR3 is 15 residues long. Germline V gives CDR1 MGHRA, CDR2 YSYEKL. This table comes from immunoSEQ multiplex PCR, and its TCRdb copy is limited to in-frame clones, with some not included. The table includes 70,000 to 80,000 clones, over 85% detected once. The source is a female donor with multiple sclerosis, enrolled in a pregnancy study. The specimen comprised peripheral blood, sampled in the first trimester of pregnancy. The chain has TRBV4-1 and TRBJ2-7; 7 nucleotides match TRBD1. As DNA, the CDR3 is TGCGCCAGCAGCCAGAGTAAAGACAGGGCCTACGAGCAGTACTTC. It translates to CASSQSKDRAYEQYF.